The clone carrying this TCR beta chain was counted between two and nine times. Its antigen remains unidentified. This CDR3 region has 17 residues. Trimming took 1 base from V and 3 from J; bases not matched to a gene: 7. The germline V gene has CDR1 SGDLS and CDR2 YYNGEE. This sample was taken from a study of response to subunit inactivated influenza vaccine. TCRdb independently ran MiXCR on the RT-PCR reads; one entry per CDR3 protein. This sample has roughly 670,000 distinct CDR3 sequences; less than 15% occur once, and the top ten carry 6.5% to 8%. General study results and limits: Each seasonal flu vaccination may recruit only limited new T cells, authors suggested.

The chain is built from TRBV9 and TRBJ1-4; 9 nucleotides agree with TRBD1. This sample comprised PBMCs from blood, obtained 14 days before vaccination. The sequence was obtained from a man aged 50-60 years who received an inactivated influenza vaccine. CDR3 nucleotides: TGTGCCAGCAGCGTAACTCCGGGACAGGGCGCTAATGAAAAACTGTTTTTT. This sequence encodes CASSVTPGQGANEKLFF.